This T cell receptor beta chain is drawn from a study of blood T cell repertoires in COVID-19. Study-level information: T cells, B-cell-depleted T cells, or PBMCs provided the cDNA or gDNA that served as material.

Under the authors' procedure: The authors estimated nucleated cell counts from reference gene primer amplification. Generated by immunoSEQ multiplex PCR, the TCRdb table keeps only in-frame clones and is missing some. Clonal size and the V and J genes are those of that table, whereas D and trimming came from the DNA. This repertoire shows 81,000 or so clones, around 92% found once; its top ten account for 6.3%. Germline CDR1 reads SQVTM; CDR2 reads ANQGSEA. Deletions cut 6 bases from V and 3 bases from J, with 12 bases between. CDR3 length equals 12 residues. The sequence was obtained from a woman aged 60-70 years with active COVID-19. This chain uses TRBV29-1 with TRBJ2-7, with D possibly being TRBD1 (6 bases). The material sequenced was peripheral blood. DNA of the CDR3: TGCAGCGTAAAGGACAGCCTCTACGAGCAGTACTTC. Its translation: CSVKDSLYEQYF.